Detailed here is one T cell receptor (beta chain). This specimen comes from a study of blood T cell repertoires in COVID-19. Study overall: Donors in the United States, Italy and Spain gave samples during acute or convalescent COVID-19. PBMCs, B-cell-depleted T cells, or T cells were the source of the cDNA or gDNA that made up the material.

The germline gives CDR1 MNHEY, CDR2 SVGEGT. The ends were cut back, 0 bases at V and 0 bases at J, with 15 bases in the middle. The CDR3 totals 18 residues. Original processing notes: Reference gene primer amplification gave estimated nucleated cell counts. Sequencing used immunoSEQ multiplex PCR; TCRdb keeps in-frame clones, though not all of them. V and J calls and clone size come straight from that table; D and trimming were deduced from the DNA. The table includes roughly 40,000 clones, approximately 85% detected once. The source material was peripheral blood. This sequence joins TRBV6-2 or TRBV6-3 and TRBJ1-5; D unresolved. The TCR sequence derives from a human donor in a cohort sampled during active COVID-19. The CDR3 DNA reads TGTGCCAGCAGTTACTCGAGCGGAACCGTTGGTAGCAATCAGCCCCAGCATTTT. It specifies CASSYSSGTVGSNQPQHF.